Listed here are 23 T cell receptor beta chains from one sample, sequenced in a study of graft-versus-host responses after intestinal transplantation (dated by TCRdb to 2020 to 2023). The library relied on the immunoSEQ multiplex PCR assay. Here the immuneACCESS table is served through TCRdb, limited to in-frame sequences with V and J called. Missing clones are a known gap in these copies; in checked studies unresolved V genes cover under half, and the rest lacks a known reason. The sample table holds about 25,000 clones, of which 85% to 95% were seen once. The ten largest clones represent roughly 0.58% of the sample. Sequenced here: PBMCs, sampled 18 days after transplant. All receptors come from a human patient who received an intestinal transplant, so some T cells may come from the graft donor.

The chain is built from TRBV13 and TRBJ1-2; D gene unclear. The CDR3 sequence is 15 residues long. Trimming pared 5 bases from V and 5 bases from J, leaving 18 bases between. In germline, CDR1 is PRHDT, CDR2 FYEKMQ (reference sequence). In DNA, the CDR3 is TGTGCCAGCAGCAACCGGTTGTGGCCTACATATGGCTACACCTTC. The encoded protein is CASSNRLWPTYGYTF.

The CDR3: CASSDGSSYNEQFF. CDR3 DNA: TGTGCCAGTAGTGATGGTAGCTCCTACAATGAGCAGTTCTTC. The V and J genes are TRBV19 and TRBJ2-1; D is unresolved. The CDR3 spans 14 residues. Between the trimmed V and J ends, which lost 5 bases and 0 bases, there was a span of 8 bases. Germline V gene sequence: CDR1 LNHDA, CDR2 SQIVND (reference sequence).

V usage is TRBV19 and J usage is TRBJ2-1; no reliable D call. CDR1 is LNHDA, CDR2 SQIVND, per germline (reference sequence). With 4 bases removed from V and 3 bases from J, the gap between germline ends came to 4 bases. The CDR3 is 12 residues long. The CDR3 loop reads CASSKDYNEQFF. CDR3 bases: TGTGCCAGTAGTAAAGACTACAATGAGCAGTTCTTC.

V and J are TRBV4-1 and TRBJ2-3; D uncertain. The V end lost 0 bases, the J end lost 4 bases, and 14 bases lay between the germline ends. Looked up from germline, CDR1 is MGHRA and CDR2 is YSYEKL. This CDR3 spans 16 amino acids. CDR3 bases: TGCGCCAGCAGCCAAGATTTGTCTCCAGCCCCAGATACGCAGTATTTT. Translated: CASSQDLSPAPDTQYF.

This clone was picked up one time. The chain combines TRBV10-3 with TRBJ2-2; tentatively, D is TRBD1 or TRBD2 (5 bases each). Trimming shortened V by 5 bases and J by 5 bases, and 9 bases separated the two germline ends. From germline, CDR1 is ENHRY and CDR2 SYGVKD. The CDR3 runs to 13 residues. In DNA form, the CDR3 reads TGTGCCATCAGTCGAGGGGATACCGGGGAGCTGTTTTTT. Protein: CAISRGDTGELFF.

The rearrangement links TRBV19 to TRBJ2-1; no clear D. Trimming removed 4 bases at V and 5 bases at J, with 15 bases between. CDR3 length equals 15 residues. Per the germline V gene, CDR1 is LNHDA and CDR2 is SQIVND (reference sequence). Written as DNA, the CDR3 is TGTGCCAGTAGTAATGGGCCCTCGCAAAACAATGAGCAGTTCTTC. It encodes CASSNGPSQNNEQFF.

The chain employs TRBV4-1 and TRBJ1-1, with 7 bases fitting TRBD1. The junction had 11 bases not matched to a gene; V was cut back by 4 bases and J by 3 bases. The CDR3 covers 16 residues. Germline CDR1 MGHRA, CDR2 YSYEKL. In nucleotides, the CDR3 is TGCGCCAGCAGCCCTCATCCAGGGGGGAGGTACACTGAAGCTTTCTTT. Translated: CASSPHPGGRYTEAFF.

The chain has TRBV7-9 and TRBJ1-1; D is unresolved. This CDR3 region has 13 residues. Germline V gene lookup returns CDR1 SEHNR and CDR2 FQNEAQ (reference sequence). V lost 5 bases, J lost 0 bases, and 7 bases lay in between. The chain's CDR3 is CASSLGMNTEAFF. In DNA form, the CDR3 reads TGTGCCAGCAGCCTAGGAATGAACACTGAAGCTTTCTTT.

V is TRBV6-5 and J is TRBJ2-7; TRBD1 agrees at 7 bases. Trimming removed 5 bases from V and 1 base from J; junction bases left unmatched: 5. Germline CDR1 MNHEY, CDR2 SVGAGI. The CDR3 spans 14 residues. Written as DNA, the CDR3 is TGTGCCAGCAGTGAACAGGGGCCTTCCTACGAGCAGTACTTC. Its protein is CASSEQGPSYEQYF.

V usage is TRBV6-1 and J usage is TRBJ1-5; D gene unclear. V was shortened by 3 bases and J by 9 bases, with 12 bases between the two germline ends. CDR1 and CDR2 from the germline V gene are MNHNS and SASEGT. There are 13 residues in the CDR3. This CDR3 reads CASSELTRGPQHF. In DNA form, the CDR3 reads TGTGCCAGCAGTGAGTTAACCCGGGGGCCCCAGCATTTT.

J is TRBJ1-6 and V is TRBV7-9; a possible D gene is TRBD1 (5 bases). CDR1 SEHNR and CDR2 FQNEAQ come from the germline V gene (reference sequence). Trimming took off 3 bases at V and 10 bases at J, with 19 bases between the two ends. The CDR3 spans 16 residues. The DNA of the CDR3 is TGTGCCAGCAGCTTTTCCGGGACCCCCGCTGTATCACCCCTCCACTTT. Its protein product is CASSFSGTPAVSPLHF.

The chain employs TRBV4-1 and TRBJ2-1, with a possible D match to TRBD2 (6 bases). Germline CDR1 MGHRA, CDR2 YSYEKL. V lost 1 base and J lost 10, with 14 bases in between. The CDR3 has 14 residues. The CDR3 region is CASSQALRDLEQFF. Written as DNA, the CDR3 is TGCGCCAGCAGCCAAGCCCTAAGGGACTTGGAGCAGTTCTTC.

This chain links TRBV18 with TRBJ1-4; D gene unclear. CDR3 length equals 14 residues. Germline V gene lookup returns CDR1 KGHSH and CDR2 LQKENI. V was pared by 3 bases and J by 3 bases, with 8 bases between. CDR3 nucleotide sequence: TGTGCCAGCTCACCTACGGGAGCTAATGAAAAACTGTTTTTT. Translating it yields CASSPTGANEKLFF.

This sequence joins TRBV6-5 and TRBJ2-2; D is perhaps TRBD1 (6 bases). V lost 7 bases and J lost 5, with 11 bases in between. Germline values: CDR1 MNHEY, CDR2 SVGAGI. The length of the CDR3 is 13 residues. The CDR3 here is CASNNRETGELFF. The CDR3 coding sequence is TGTGCCAGCAACAACAGGGAAACCGGGGAGCTGTTTTTT.

The gene calls are TRBV6-9 and TRBJ2-7, with D unresolved. The V end was cut by 6 bases, the J end by 4 bases, with 4 bases between. Germline V gene lookup returns CDR1 MNHGY and CDR2 SVAAGI. The CDR3 covers 10 residues. The CDR3 coding sequence is TGTGCCAGCAGAGATTACGAGCAGTACTTC. Protein: CASRDYEQYF.

V gene TRBV27 combines with J gene TRBJ2-7; maybe TRBD1 (5 bases). CDR3 length equals 13 residues. CDR1 is MNHEY, CDR2 SMNVEV, per germline (reference sequence). V lost 3 bases, J lost 0 bases, and 6 bases lay in between. CDR3 bases: TGTGCCAGCAGTTTGACAGACTCCTACGAGCAGTACTTC. As protein: CASSLTDSYEQYF.

This clone was seen a few times. The chain links TRBV10-3 to TRBJ1-6; 8 bases are a match to TRBD1. CDR3 length equals 12 residues. CDR1 is ENHRY and CDR2 is SYGVKD in the germline V gene. J lost 8 bases, V lost 6 bases, and 0 bases had no gene match. CDR3 in DNA: TGTGCCATCAGACAGGGGGATTCACCCCTCCACTTT. Amino acids: CAIRQGDSPLHF.

CDR3 DNA: TGCAGCGCCCGTCTCATGGGGGCGGATGGCTACACCTTC. It codes for CSARLMGADGYTF. The chain carries TRBV29-1 and TRBJ1-2; tentative D call: TRBD1 (6 bases). Germline values: CDR1 SQVTM, CDR2 ANQGSEA. Deletions cut 7 bases from V and 6 bases from J, with 18 bases between. The CDR3 runs to 13 residues.

The chain links TRBV2 to TRBJ2-3, with D maybe TRBD2 (6 bases). The CDR3 sequence is 14 residues long. Germline-derived CDR1 and CDR2 are SNHLY and FYNNEI. V shed 0 bases and J shed 3 bases, with 7 bases lying between them. The CDR3 sequence: CASSEALATDTQYF. Here the CDR3 DNA reads TGTGCCAGCAGTGAAGCCCTAGCGACAGATACGCAGTATTTT.

This rearrangement joins TRBV11-3 to TRBJ2-1; D perhaps matches TRBD2 (6 bases). The V and J ends lost 5 bases and 6 bases respectively, with 14 bases between them. Germline CDR1 reads SGHNT; CDR2 reads YENEEA. The CDR3 is 14 amino acids. The CDR3 reads CASSETGGSNEQFF. CDR3 bases: TGTGCCAGCAGCGAAACCGGGGGTTCCAATGAGCAGTTCTTC.

This chain connects TRBV29-1 to TRBJ1-1, with TRBD1 matching 9 bases. The germline CDR1 and CDR2 sequences are SQVTM and ANQGSEA. V trimming: 7 bases; J trimming: 8 bases; junction bases outside the gene matches: 11. The CDR3 sequence is 13 residues long. Here the CDR3 reads CSARQGEDGEAFF. The DNA for the CDR3 is TGCAGCGCAAGACAGGGGGAGGATGGAGAAGCTTTCTTT.

This CDR3 reads CASSFGPYSNQPQHF. CDR3 nucleotide sequence: TGTGCCAGCAGCTTTGGTCCATATAGCAATCAGCCCCAGCATTTT. The chain recombines TRBV7-2 with TRBJ1-5; no firm D call. The CDR3 has 15 amino acids. V dropped 3 bases and J dropped 0 bases, with 9 bases sitting between them. CDR1 and CDR2 (germline): SGHTA, FQGNSA.

The V gene is TRBV7-6, the J gene TRBJ2-5; D not certain. CDR1 and CDR2 from the germline V gene are SGHVS and FNYEAQ. Trimming removed 2 bases from V and 2 bases from J, with 6 bases in between. The CDR3 contains 13 residues. CDR3: CASSLLQQETQYF. Here the CDR3 DNA reads TGTGCCAGCAGCTTATTGCAGCAAGAGACCCAGTACTTC.